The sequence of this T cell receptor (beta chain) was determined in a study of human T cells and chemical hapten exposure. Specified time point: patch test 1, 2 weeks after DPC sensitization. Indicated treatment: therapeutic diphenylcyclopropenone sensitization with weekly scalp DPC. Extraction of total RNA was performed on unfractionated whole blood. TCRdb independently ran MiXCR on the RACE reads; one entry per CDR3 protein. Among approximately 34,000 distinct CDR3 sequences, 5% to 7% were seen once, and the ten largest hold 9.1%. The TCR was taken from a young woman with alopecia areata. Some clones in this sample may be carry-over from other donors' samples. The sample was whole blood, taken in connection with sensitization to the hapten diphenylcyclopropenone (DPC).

Here the CDR3 reads CASSFPGRDTQYF. DNA of the CDR3: TGTGCCAGCAGCTTTCCGGGGAGAGATACGCAGTATTTT. The chain has TRBV7-8 and TRBJ2-3; tentative D call: TRBD2 (5 bases). This CDR3 comprises 13 residues. The germline CDR1 and CDR2 sequences are SGHVS and FQNEAQ. V was shortened by 3 bases and J by 5 bases, with 9 bases between the two germline ends.